A selection of T cell receptor beta chains follows, all from one sample in a study of shared clonotypes between healthy human individuals. Produced via immunoSEQ multiplex PCR; TCRdb's table is partial and in-frame only. The sample has fewer than 3 million clones, roughly 92% seen once. Sequenced material: naive CD4+ T cells from PBMCs. These TCRs come from a man younger than 30 in good health. Some clones in this sample may be carry-over from other donors' samples. Each CDR3 is given with its conserved first and last residue. The D gene is left open where the match is weak. Clone size is given for some rows only: seen once, a few or many times, or a class if the clone is expanded.

d_gene	abundance	v_gene	j_gene	CDR3nt	CDR3aa
TRBD1	-	TRBV2	TRBJ2-1	TGTGCCAGCGGACAGGATTACAATGAGCAGTTCTTC	CASGQDYNEQFF
TRBD1	-	TRBV12-5	TRBJ1-1	TGTGCTAGTGGTCCCCCGGACAGGGCTGAAGCTTTCTTT	CASGPPDRAEAFF
-	-	TRBV10-1	TRBJ2-2	TGCGCCAGCAGTGAAGGACGGGTTCACACCGGGGAGCTGTTTTTT	CASSEGRVHTGELFF
TRBD2	-	TRBV5-4	TRBJ2-7	TGTGCCAGCAGCTCCCCGGGACTAGCGGATTACGAGCAGTACTTC	CASSSPGLADYEQYF
-	-	TRBV11-3	TRBJ2-1	TGTGCCAGCAGCTTAGGGGCTGGGATCTACAATGAGCAGTTCTTC	CASSLGAGIYNEQFF
-	-	TRBV11-2	TRBJ2-7	TGTGCCAGCAGAGAGGGGGAGTGGTACGAGCAGTACTTC	CASREGEWYEQYF
-	-	TRBV18	TRBJ1-1	TGTGCCAGCTCACCCTTGGCAACCCCCAACACTGAAGCTTTCTTT	CASSPLATPNTEAFF
-	once	TRBV5-1	TRBJ2-7	TGCGCCAGCAGCTTGGGCCCAACAGGCTACGAGCAGTACTTC	CASSLGPTGYEQYF
-	once	TRBV5-1	TRBJ2-7	TGCGCCAGCAGCTCCAACCCGAACCCCTACGAGCAGTACTTC	CASSSNPNPYEQYF
TRBD1	once	TRBV5-1	TRBJ1-5	TGCGCCAGCAGCTTGGGACAGGGGGCGGGTGGCGGCAATCAGCCCCAGCATTTT	CASSLGQGAGGGNQPQHF
-	-	TRBV5-6	TRBJ2-7	TGTGCCAGCAGCGAACGGTACGAGCAGTACTTC	CASSERYEQYF
TRBD2	-	TRBV7-7	TRBJ2-3	TGTGCCAGCAGCCGAAATAGCGGGGTGGCAGGAGATACGCAGTATTTT	CASSRNSGVAGDTQYF
-	-	TRBV6-5	TRBJ2-7	TGTGCCAGCAGTTTTAGGGGATTACCCTACGAGCAGTACTTC	CASSFRGLPYEQYF
-	-	TRBV7-8	TRBJ2-1	TGTGCCAGCAGCTTAAGGGGAGAAACCTACAATGAGCAGTTCTTC	CASSLRGETYNEQFF
-	few	TRBV2	TRBJ1-2	TGTGCCAGCAGTGGTGATCACTATGGCTACACCTTC	CASSGDHYGYTF
-	-	TRBV7-3	TRBJ2-7	TGTGCCAGCAGCTACCGAGTATCCTACGAGCAGTACTTC	CASSYRVSYEQYF
-	-	TRBV10-3	TRBJ1-2	TGTGCCATCACCTCCGGACAGACCGGATCGTATGGCTACACCTTC	CAITSGQTGSYGYTF
-	-	TRBV6-1	TRBJ2-7	TGTGCCAGCAGTGAAGCTGGGGTGGGGAGCTCCTACGAGCAGTACTTC	CASSEAGVGSSYEQYF
-	-	TRBV7-9	TRBJ2-1	TGTGCCAGCAGCCCTCCCTGGCGGAATGAGCAGTTCTTC	CASSPPWRNEQFF
TRBD2	-	TRBV28	TRBJ2-1	TGTGCCAGCCCCCCGCCTAGCGGGGGATACAATGAGCAGTTCTTC	CASPPPSGGYNEQFF
-	once	TRBV28	TRBJ1-2	TGTGCCAGCAGTTTACGGGGGCTCGCCTATGGCTACACCTTC	CASSLRGLAYGYTF
TRBD2	-	TRBV4-1	TRBJ2-1	TGCGCCAGCAGACTAGCGGAGAGCTCCTACAATGAGCAGTTCTTC	CASRLAESSYNEQFF